One and the same sample provided the 21 T cell receptor beta chains below, sequenced in a study of blood T cell repertoires in COVID-19. Here immunoSEQ multiplex PCR was the method, and the copy in TCRdb shows in-frame clones only, minus some. The sample lists about 270,000 clones; about four fifths were seen once. Sequencing was done on a sample of peripheral blood. The receptor set was obtained from a man older than 75 with acute or convalescent COVID-19.

This chain joins TRBV19 and TRBJ2-7, with D possibly being TRBD1 (6 bases). V shed 11 bases and J shed 0 bases, with 14 bases lying between them. The germline gives CDR1 LNHDA, CDR2 SQIVND (reference sequence). The CDR3 is 13 residues long. This CDR3 reads CAPGGQNSYEQYF. DNA of the CDR3: TGTGCCCCCGGAGGACAGAACTCCTACGAGCAGTACTTC.

About this clone itself: This sample includes further DNA sequences coding for the same CDR3. V and J are TRBV11-2 and TRBJ1-5, with 8 positions matching TRBD1. The V segment lost 6 bases and the J segment 2 bases; nucleotides outside the gene matches: 6. The CDR3 length is 15 residues. The germline V gene encodes CDR1 SGHAT and CDR2 FQNNGV. The chain's CDR3 is CASSLDRGGNQPQHF. The CDR3 nucleotides read TGTGCCAGCAGTCTTGACAGGGGAGGCAATCAGCCCCAGCATTTT.

The chain recombines TRBV6-2 or TRBV6-3 with TRBJ2-1; the match to TRBD2 covers 15 bases. CDR3 length: 16 residues. Germline CDR1 MNHEY, CDR2 SVGEGT. V was pared by 7 bases and J by 7 bases, with 8 bases of the junction left unmatched. The CDR3, as DNA: TGTGCCAGCACCCCAGCGGGACTAGCGGGAGGAAATGAGCAGTTCTTC. Encoded protein: CASTPAGLAGGNEQFF.

This sequence joins TRBV29-1 and TRBJ1-1; D unclear. Germline V lookup: CDR1 SQVTM, CDR2 ANQGSEA. CDR3 length equals 11 residues. Deletions cut 6 bases from V and 0 bases from J, with 5 bases between. The CDR3 protein is CSVGVNTEAFF. The CDR3 DNA follows: TGCAGCGTGGGAGTGAACACTGAAGCTTTCTTT.

The rearrangement links TRBV10-3 to TRBJ2-3; TRBD2 matches 13 bases. The J segment lost 6 bases and the V segment lost 2 bases, leaving 20 bases of the junction unmatched. This CDR3 spans 21 amino acids. Germline V gene sequence: CDR1 ENHRY, CDR2 SYGVKD. CDR3 sequence reads: CAISETPTGLAGRAATDTQYF. The CDR3 DNA follows: TGTGCCATCAGTGAGACCCCGACGGGACTAGCGGGACGTGCCGCTACGGATACGCAGTATTTT.

The V and J genes are TRBV19 and TRBJ2-5, with 9 positions matching TRBD2. V was clipped by 7 bases and J by 3 bases; unmatched bases: 6. This CDR3 region has 14 residues. Per germline, CDR1 LNHDA and CDR2 SQIVND (reference sequence). CDR3 amino acids: CASKASGTKETQYF. CDR3 in DNA: TGTGCCAGTAAGGCTAGCGGGACGAAAGAGACCCAGTACTTC.

J is TRBJ1-1 and V is TRBV3-1 (or the pseudogene TRBV3-2), with 9 bases aligning to TRBD1. This CDR3 is 16 amino acids long. Germline V lookup: CDR1 LGHDT, CDR2 YNNKEL (reference sequence). Germline trimming cut 4 bases from V and 2 bases from J; bases unmatched to any gene: 8. CDR3 sequence reads: CASSPTTGGGNTEAFF. Written as DNA, the CDR3 is TGTGCCAGCAGCCCCACGACAGGGGGGGGTAACACTGAAGCTTTCTTT.

The chain has TRBV28 and TRBJ1-5; 10 bases line up with TRBD1. J was trimmed by 9 bases and V by 7 bases; bases with no gene match: 9. Germline values: CDR1 MDHEN, CDR2 SYDVKM. The CDR3 consists of 14 residues. The CDR3 protein is CASISGTGVLPQHF. CDR3 coding DNA: TGTGCCAGCATTTCGGGGACAGGGGTCCTGCCCCAGCATTTT.

The chain is built from TRBV28 and TRBJ2-2; the D gene is possibly TRBD1 (5 bases). The germline V gene encodes CDR1 MDHEN and CDR2 SYDVKM. Deletions cut 3 bases from V and 8 bases from J, with 16 bases between. CDR3 length equals 15 residues. The CDR3 here is CASSFTGTRSGELFF. CDR3 DNA sequence: TGTGCCAGCAGTTTTACAGGCACCAGGTCGGGGGAGCTGTTTTTT.

The chain combines TRBV7-2 with TRBJ2-7, with a tentative D call TRBD2 (5 bases). Trimming left V 1 base short and J 2 bases short, with 12 bases between. This CDR3 has 15 residues. Germline V lookup: CDR1 SGHTA, CDR2 FQGNSA. In DNA form, the CDR3 reads TGTGCCAGCAGCTTAGGGGTGGGAGTACCCTACGAGCAGTACTTC. Translation: CASSLGVGVPYEQYF.

The count of this clone is one. The V gene is TRBV11-2, the J gene TRBJ2-7; no firm D call. Germline CDR1 and CDR2: SGHAT and FQNNGV. Deletions cut 0 bases from V and 2 bases from J, with 8 bases between. The CDR3 has 14 amino acids. This CDR3 is CASSLEARTYEQYF. Written as DNA, the CDR3 is TGTGCCAGCAGCTTAGAAGCTAGAACCTACGAGCAGTACTTC.

The chain uses TRBV25-1 and TRBJ1-5; TRBD1 matches at 7 bases. After removal of 5 bases from V and 3 bases from J, the junction contained 4 bases not matched to a gene. Germline assignment: CDR1 MGHDK and CDR2 SYGVNS. The CDR3 totals 14 residues. The chain's CDR3 is CASSQQGNNQPQHF. CDR3 in DNA: TGTGCCAGCAGTCAACAGGGGAACAATCAGCCCCAGCATTTT.

The CDR3 reads CASRIGTSGSKETQYF. CDR3 DNA: TGCGCCAGCAGGATTGGGACTAGCGGTTCGAAAGAGACCCAGTACTTC. V and J are TRBV5-1 and TRBJ2-5, with 11 bases aligning to TRBD2. V lost 5 bases, J lost 3 bases, and 9 bases stayed unmatched. CDR3 length: 16 amino acids. Germline V gene sequence: CDR1 SGHRS, CDR2 YFSETQ.

The V call is TRBV14, the J call TRBJ1-2; a possible D gene is TRBD1 (5 bases). The CDR3 totals 17 residues. V was shortened by 4 bases and J by 4 bases, with 22 bases between the two germline ends. Germline CDR1 and CDR2: SGHDN and FVKESK. CDR3 in DNA: TGTGCCAGCAGCCCTTCCGGGACTCCCCCAGTGGGCTATGGCTACACCTTC. It is translated as CASSPSGTPPVGYGYTF.

CDR3 sequence (DNA): TGTGCCAGCAGCCCCGGAGGACTTGAAGCTTTCTTT. It yields the protein CASSPGGLEAFF. The chain uses TRBV6-5 and TRBJ1-1; no firm D call. Germline V lookup: CDR1 MNHEY, CDR2 SVGAGI. The V end lost 6 bases, the J end lost 7 bases, and 12 bases lay between the germline ends. The CDR3 runs to 12 residues.

The chain employs TRBV10-3 and TRBJ1-1; a possible D gene is TRBD1 (6 bases). The CDR3 sequence is 16 residues long. CDR1 and CDR2 from the germline V gene are ENHRY and SYGVKD. V lost 6 bases to trimming and J lost 1 base, with 18 bases between them. The CDR3 DNA is TGTGCCATCAGCCGCGACAGGTCCCGGACGAACACTGAAGCTTTCTTT. Its translation is CAISRDRSRTNTEAFF.

The genes are TRBV2 and TRBJ1-5, with D possibly matching TRBD1 (5 bases). The CDR3 covers 16 residues. The germline V gene encodes CDR1 SNHLY and CDR2 FYNNEI. Trimming took off 3 bases at V and 2 bases at J, with 14 bases between the two ends. This CDR3 reads CASSETRVGGNQPQHF. CDR3 nucleotide sequence: TGTGCCAGCAGTGAGACCAGGGTAGGCGGCAATCAGCCCCAGCATTTT. Drawing the rest from reference TRBV2 and TRBJ1-5, the complete variable domain is EPEVTQTPSHQVTQMGQEVILRCVPISNHLYFYWYRQILGQKVEFLVSFYNNEISEKSEIFDDQFSVERPDGSNFTLKIRSTKLEDSAMYFCASSETRVGGNQPQHFGDGTRLSIL.

The chain carries TRBV7-9 and TRBJ1-4; D not resolved. V shed 2 bases and J shed 11 bases, with 6 bases lying between them. CDR1 is SEHNR and CDR2 is FQNEAQ in the germline V gene (reference sequence). This CDR3 spans 11 amino acids. The CDR3 sequence is CASSLKEKLFF. DNA for the CDR3: TGTGCCAGCAGCTTAAAAGAGAAACTGTTTTTT.

This clone was found once. J is TRBJ2-5 and V is TRBV7-8, with 10 bases identical to TRBD2. There are 16 residues in the CDR3. The junction had 6 bases not matched to a gene; V was cut back by 5 bases and J by 0 bases. Looked up from germline, CDR1 is SGHVS and CDR2 is FQNEAQ. CDR3 sequence reads: CASSHGSGGYQETQYF. As DNA, the CDR3 is TGTGCCAGCAGCCACGGTAGCGGGGGGTACCAAGAGACCCAGTACTTC. Looking up the rest from reference TRBV7-8 and TRBJ2-5 gives the full variable domain: GAGVSQSPRYKVAKRGQDVALRCDPISGHVSLFWYQQALGQGPEFLTYFQNEAQLDKSGLPSDRFFAERPEGSVSTLKIQRTQQEDSAVYLCASSHGSGGYQETQYFGPGTRLLVL.

V is TRBV3-1 (or the pseudogene TRBV3-2) and J is TRBJ1-3, with 8 bases matching TRBD1. Germline CDR1 LGHDT, CDR2 YNNKEL (reference sequence). The CDR3 runs 17 residues. V lost 4 bases to trimming and J lost 0 bases; unmatched junction nucleotides: 8. The CDR3 DNA reads as TGTGCCAGCAGCCCCGCATCGACAGGGGCCTCTGGAAACACCATATATTTT. It translates to CASSPASTGASGNTIYF.

The genes are TRBV2 and TRBJ2-7; D is possibly TRBD1 (5 bases). The CDR3 has 12 amino acids. Germline V CDR1 and CDR2: SNHLY, FYNNEI. V was trimmed by 2 bases and J by 5 bases, leaving 7 bases between them. The CDR3 nucleotides read TGTGCCAGCAGTGAATACAGGCACGAGCAGTACTTC. Amino acids: CASSEYRHEQYF.